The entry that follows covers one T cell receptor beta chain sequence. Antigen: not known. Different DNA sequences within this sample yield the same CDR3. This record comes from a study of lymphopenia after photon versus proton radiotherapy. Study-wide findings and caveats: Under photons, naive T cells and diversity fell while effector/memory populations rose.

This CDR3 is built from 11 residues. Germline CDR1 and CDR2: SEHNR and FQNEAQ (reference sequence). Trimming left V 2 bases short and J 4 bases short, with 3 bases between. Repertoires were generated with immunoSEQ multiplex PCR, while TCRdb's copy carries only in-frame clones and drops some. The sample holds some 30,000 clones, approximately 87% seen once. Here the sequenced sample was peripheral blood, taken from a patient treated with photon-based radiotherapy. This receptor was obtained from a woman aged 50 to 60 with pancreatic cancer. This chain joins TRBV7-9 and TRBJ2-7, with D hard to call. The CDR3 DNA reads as TGTGCCAGCAGCTTATCTTACGAGCAGTACTTC. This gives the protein CASSLSYEQYF.